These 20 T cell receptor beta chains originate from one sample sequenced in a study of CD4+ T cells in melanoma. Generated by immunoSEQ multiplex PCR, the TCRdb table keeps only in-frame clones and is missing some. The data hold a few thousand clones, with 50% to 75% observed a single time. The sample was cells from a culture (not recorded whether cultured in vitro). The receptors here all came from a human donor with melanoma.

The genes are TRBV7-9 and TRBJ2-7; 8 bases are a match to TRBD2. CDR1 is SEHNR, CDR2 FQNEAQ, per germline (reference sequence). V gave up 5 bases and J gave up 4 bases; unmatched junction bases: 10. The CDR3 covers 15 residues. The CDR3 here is CASSRPRGGQYEQYF. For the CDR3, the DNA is TGTGCCAGCAGCCGTCCACGGGGGGGCCAGTACGAGCAGTACTTC.

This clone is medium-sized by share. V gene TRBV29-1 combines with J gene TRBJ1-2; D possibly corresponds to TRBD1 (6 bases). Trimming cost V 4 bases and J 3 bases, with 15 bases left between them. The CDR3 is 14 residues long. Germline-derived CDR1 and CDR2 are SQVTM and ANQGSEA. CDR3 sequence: CSVVLTGLDYGYTF. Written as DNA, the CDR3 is TGCAGCGTTGTCTTAACAGGGTTGGACTATGGCTACACCTTC.

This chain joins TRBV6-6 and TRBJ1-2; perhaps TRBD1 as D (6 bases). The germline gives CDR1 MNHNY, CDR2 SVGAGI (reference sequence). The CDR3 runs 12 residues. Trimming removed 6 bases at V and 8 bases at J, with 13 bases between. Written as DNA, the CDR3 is TGTGCCAGCAGGCCTCCACAGGGAGGCTACACCTTC. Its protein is CASRPPQGGYTF.

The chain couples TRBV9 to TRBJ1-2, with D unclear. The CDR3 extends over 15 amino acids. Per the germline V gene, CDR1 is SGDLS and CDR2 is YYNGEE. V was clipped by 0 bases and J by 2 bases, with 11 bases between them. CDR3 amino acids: CASSVGWSANYGYTF. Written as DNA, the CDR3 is TGTGCCAGCAGCGTAGGGTGGTCGGCGAACTATGGCTACACCTTC.

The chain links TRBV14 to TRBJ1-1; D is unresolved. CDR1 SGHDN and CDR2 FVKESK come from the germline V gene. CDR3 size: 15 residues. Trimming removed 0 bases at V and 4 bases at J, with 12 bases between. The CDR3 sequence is CASSQEGPDRTEAFF. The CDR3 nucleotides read TGTGCCAGCAGCCAAGAGGGTCCGGACCGCACTGAAGCTTTCTTT.

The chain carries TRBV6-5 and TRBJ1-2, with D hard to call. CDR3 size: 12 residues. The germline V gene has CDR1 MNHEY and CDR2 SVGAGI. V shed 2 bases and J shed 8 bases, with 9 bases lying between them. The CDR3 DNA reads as TGTGCCAGCAGTTACCGGGGTAACGGCTACACCTTC. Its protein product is CASSYRGNGYTF.

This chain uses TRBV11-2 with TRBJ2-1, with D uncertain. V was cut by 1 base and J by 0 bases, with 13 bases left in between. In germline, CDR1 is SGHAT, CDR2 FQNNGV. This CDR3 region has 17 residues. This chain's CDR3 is CASSLGPGLGSYNEQFF. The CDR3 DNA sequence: TGTGCCAGCAGCTTAGGTCCGGGCTTGGGCTCCTACAATGAGCAGTTCTTC.

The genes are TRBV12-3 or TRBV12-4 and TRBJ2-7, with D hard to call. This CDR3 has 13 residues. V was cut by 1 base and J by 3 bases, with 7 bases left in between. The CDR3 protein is CASSLGVDYEQYF. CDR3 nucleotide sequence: TGTGCCAGCAGTTTAGGGGTGGACTACGAGCAGTACTTC.

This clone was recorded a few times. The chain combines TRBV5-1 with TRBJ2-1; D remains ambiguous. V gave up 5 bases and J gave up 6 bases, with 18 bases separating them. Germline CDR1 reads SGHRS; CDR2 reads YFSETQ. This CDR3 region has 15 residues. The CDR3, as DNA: TGCGCCAGCAGGTACAAGGAAGTGTGGAGCAATGAGCAGTTCTTC. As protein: CASRYKEVWSNEQFF.

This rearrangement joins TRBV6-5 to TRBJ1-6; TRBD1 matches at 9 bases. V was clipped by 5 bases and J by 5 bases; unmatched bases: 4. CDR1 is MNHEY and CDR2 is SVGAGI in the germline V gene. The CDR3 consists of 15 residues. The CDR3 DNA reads TGTGCCAGCAGTAGGGGACAGGGAGATAATTCACCCCTCCACTTT. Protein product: CASSRGQGDNSPLHF.

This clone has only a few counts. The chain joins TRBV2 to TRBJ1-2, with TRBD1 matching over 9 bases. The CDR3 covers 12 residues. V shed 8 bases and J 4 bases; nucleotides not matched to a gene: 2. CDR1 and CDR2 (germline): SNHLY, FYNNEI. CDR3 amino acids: CASPTGGYGYTF. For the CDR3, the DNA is TGTGCCAGCCCGACAGGGGGCTATGGCTACACCTTC.

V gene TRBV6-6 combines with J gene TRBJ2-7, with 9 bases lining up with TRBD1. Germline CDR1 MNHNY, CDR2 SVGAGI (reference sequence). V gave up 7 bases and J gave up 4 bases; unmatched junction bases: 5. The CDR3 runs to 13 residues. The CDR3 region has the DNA TGTGCCAGCAAACCGGGACAGGGTTACGAGCAGTACTTC. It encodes CASKPGQGYEQYF.

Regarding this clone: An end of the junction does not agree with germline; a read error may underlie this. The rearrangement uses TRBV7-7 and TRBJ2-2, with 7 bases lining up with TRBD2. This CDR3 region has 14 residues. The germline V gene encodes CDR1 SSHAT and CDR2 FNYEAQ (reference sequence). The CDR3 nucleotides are TGTGCTAGCAGCTTAAGCGGGATCACCGGGGAGCTGTTTTTT. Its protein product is CASSLSGITGELFF.

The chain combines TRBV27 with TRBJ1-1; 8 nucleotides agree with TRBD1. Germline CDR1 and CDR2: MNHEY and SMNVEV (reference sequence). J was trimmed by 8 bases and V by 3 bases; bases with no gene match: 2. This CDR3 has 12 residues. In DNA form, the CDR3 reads TGTGCCAGCAGTTTCACAGGGGGGGAAGCTTTCTTT. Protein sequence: CASSFTGGEAFF.

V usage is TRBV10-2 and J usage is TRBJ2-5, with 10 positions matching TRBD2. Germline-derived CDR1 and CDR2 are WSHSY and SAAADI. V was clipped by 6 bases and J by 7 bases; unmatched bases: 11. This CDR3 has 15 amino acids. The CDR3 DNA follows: TGCGCCAGCAGCTCAAGGACTAGCGGCACGGGGACCCAGTACTTC. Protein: CASSSRTSGTGTQYF.

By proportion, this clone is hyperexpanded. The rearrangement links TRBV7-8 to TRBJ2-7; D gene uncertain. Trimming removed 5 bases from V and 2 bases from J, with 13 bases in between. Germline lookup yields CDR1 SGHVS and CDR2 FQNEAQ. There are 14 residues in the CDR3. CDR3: CASSTQTGTYEQYF. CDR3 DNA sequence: TGTGCCAGCAGCACCCAGACCGGAACCTACGAGCAGTACTTC.

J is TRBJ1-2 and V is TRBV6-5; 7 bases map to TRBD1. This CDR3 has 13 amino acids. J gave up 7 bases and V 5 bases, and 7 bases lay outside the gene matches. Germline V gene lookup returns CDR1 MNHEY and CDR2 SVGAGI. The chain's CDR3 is CASSIIQGPGYTF. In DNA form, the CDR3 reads TGTGCCAGCAGTATAATACAGGGGCCTGGCTACACCTTC.

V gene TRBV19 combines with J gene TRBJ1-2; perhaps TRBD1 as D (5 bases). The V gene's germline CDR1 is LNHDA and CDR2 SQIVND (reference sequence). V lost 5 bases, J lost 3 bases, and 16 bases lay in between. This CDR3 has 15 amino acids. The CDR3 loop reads CASSYSAGRDYGYTF. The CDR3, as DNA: TGTGCCAGTAGTTATTCGGCAGGGCGAGACTATGGCTACACCTTC.

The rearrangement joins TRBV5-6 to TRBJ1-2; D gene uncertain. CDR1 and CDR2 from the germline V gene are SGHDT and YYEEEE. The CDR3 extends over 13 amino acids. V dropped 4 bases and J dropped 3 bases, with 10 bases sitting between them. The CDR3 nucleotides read TGTGCCAGCAGCGATTACCGGGACTATGGCTACACCTTC. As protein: CASSDYRDYGYTF. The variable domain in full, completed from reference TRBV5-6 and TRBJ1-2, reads DAGVTQSPTHLIKTRGQQVTLRCSPKSGHDTVSWYQQALGQGPQFIFQYYEEEERQRGNFPDRFSGHQFPNYSSELNVNALLLGDSALYLCASSDYRDYGYTFGSGTRLTVV.

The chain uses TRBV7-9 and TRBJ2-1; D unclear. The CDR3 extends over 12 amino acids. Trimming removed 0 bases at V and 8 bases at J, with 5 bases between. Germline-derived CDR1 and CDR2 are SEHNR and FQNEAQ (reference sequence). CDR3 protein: CASSLARDEQFF. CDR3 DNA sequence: TGTGCCAGCAGCTTAGCCCGGGATGAGCAGTTCTTC.